Listed below are T cell receptor beta chains from one sample, sequenced in a study of T cell changes during pregnancy in multiple sclerosis. Method: immunoSEQ multiplex PCR; TCRdb's copy keeps in-frame clones and lacks some. The table includes tens of thousands of clones, approximately 93% detected once. The material was peripheral blood, obtained in the second trimester of pregnancy. The receptors originated from a female donor with multiple sclerosis, enrolled in a pregnancy study. CDR3s include the opening cysteine and the closing phenylalanine or tryptophan. A D gene is named only where the DNA matches it firmly. Not all rows give a size; the values are once, few, many and, for expanded clones, a class.

j_call	v_call	d_call	clone_size	cdr3_nt	cdr3_aa
TRBJ1-5	TRBV7-9	TRBD1	-	TGTGCCAGCAGCTCGGGACAGCATCAGCCCCAGCATTTT	CASSSGQHQPQHF
TRBJ2-3	TRBV9	-	-	TGTGCCAGCAGCGCCTACGGGGGGCCTACCACAGATACGCAGTATTTT	CASSAYGGPTTDTQYF
TRBJ1-4	TRBV7-2	-	-	TGTGCCAGCAGCCCCGGACGGGACATAAAGCTGTTTTTT	CASSPGRDIKLFF
TRBJ2-7	TRBV4-2	-	once	TGTGCCAGCAGCCAAGATGCAGGGTCCGCCTACGAGCAGTACTTC	CASSQDAGSAYEQYF
TRBJ1-2	TRBV18	TRBD1	-	TGTGCCAGCTCACCCGGGACAGCTAACTATGGCTACACCTTC	CASSPGTANYGYTF
TRBJ2-3	TRBV6-1	-	-	TGTGCCACCACAGGGAGCACAGATACGCAGTATTTT	CATTGSTDTQYF
TRBJ1-3	TRBV30	-	-	TGTGCCTGGAGTGTTACCAGGGCCTCTGGAAACACCATATATTTT	CAWSVTRASGNTIYF
TRBJ2-3	TRBV5-1	-	-	TGCGCCAGCAGTTGGCGGGAAATCACAGATACGCAGTATTTT	CASSWREITDTQYF
TRBJ2-7	TRBV7-2	-	-	TGTGCCAGCAGCGTCTACTACGAGCAGTACTTC	CASSVYYEQYF
TRBJ2-7	TRBV5-6	TRBD1	-	TGTGCCAGCAGGTACAGGGGTCGGCTATACGAGCAGTACTTC	CASRYRGRLYEQYF
TRBJ1-1	TRBV2	-	-	TGTGCCAGAGAAGGAGTACAGGGGAACACTGAAGCTTTCTTT	CAREGVQGNTEAFF
TRBJ2-1	TRBV10-1	-	-	TGCGCCAGCAGTTCCATGTTGCGGGGAGCCTACAATGAGCAGTTCTTC	CASSSMLRGAYNEQFF
TRBJ1-2	TRBV5-1	-	-	TGCGCCAGCAGCGTATCTTACAGGGATAGTGGCTACACCTTC	CASSVSYRDSGYTF
TRBJ2-1	TRBV30	TRBD2	-	TGTGCCTGGGGCCGACTAGCTAGCTATGAGCAGTTCTTC	CAWGRLASYEQFF
TRBJ2-2	TRBV6-6	-	-	TGTGCCAGCACCCCTACGTCGGGGACCGGGGAGCTGTTTTTT	CASTPTSGTGELFF
TRBJ1-2	TRBV6-5	-	-	TGTGCCAGCAGTTCCGGGACATATTCCGGCTACACCTTC	CASSSGTYSGYTF
TRBJ1-1	TRBV6-5	-	-	TGTGCCAGCAGTTACTACGGGACATCGAACACTGAAGCTTTCTTT	CASSYYGTSNTEAFF
TRBJ1-4	TRBV18	TRBD1	-	TGTGCCAGCTCACCACTGGGATTTATGGGACAGGGGAATGAAAAACTGTTTTTT	CASSPLGFMGQGNEKLFF
TRBJ2-2	TRBV5-1	TRBD1	once	TGCGCCAGCAGCGGAAACCTCCCCGGGACAGGGGGTATCACCGGGGAGCTGTTTTTT	CASSGNLPGTGGITGELFF
TRBJ2-1	TRBV7-2	-	-	TGTGCCAGCAGCTTCTACGGGACAAGGAGCTCCTACAATGAGCAGTTCTTC	CASSFYGTRSSYNEQFF
TRBJ1-1	TRBV10-2	-	-	TGCGCCAGCAGTGGAACGGTTAACACTGAAGCTTTCTTT	CASSGTVNTEAFF
TRBJ2-7	TRBV5-6	-	-	TGTGCCAGCAGCTTGGGACTCGGGCCCTCGGGGGAGCAGTACTTC	CASSLGLGPSGEQYF
TRBJ2-1	TRBV9	-	-	TGTGCCAGCAGCGTGGCGGGGCCTAGCCACAATGAGCAGTTCTTC	CASSVAGPSHNEQFF
TRBJ2-3	TRBV11-2	-	-	TGTGCCAGCAGCTTAGATGGAGTAGATACGCAGTATTTT	CASSLDGVDTQYF
TRBJ2-2	TRBV29-1	TRBD2	-	TGCAGCGTCCGACTAGCGGGGACCGGGGAGCTGTTTTTT	CSVRLAGTGELFF